The entry below describes one T cell receptor (beta chain). The sample originates from a study of T cells in Graves' hyperthyroidism and ophthalmopathy. CDR3 length: 14 residues. J was trimmed by 4 bases and V by 5 bases; bases with no gene match: 4. Germline assignment: CDR1 MNHEY and CDR2 SMNVEV (reference sequence). Researchers took RNA transcripts and amplified the TCR beta CDR3 regions from them. The HTBI primer set drove a first-round RT-PCR of the TCR CDR3. TCRdb reanalysed the multiplex PCR reads using MiXCR and keeps one entry per CDR3 protein. The data hold over 250,000 distinct CDR3 sequences, with 22% observed a single time.

This sequence originates from a man aged 30 to 39 with Graves' ophthalmopathy. Sequencing was done on a sample of blood. J is TRBJ1-1 and V is TRBV27, with TRBD1 matching 10 bases. CDR3 coding DNA: TGTGCCAGCAGTCGGGACAGGGGTTTCACTGAAGCTTTCTTT. Translated: CASSRDRGFTEAFF.